The clone carrying this T cell receptor (beta chain) turned up a few times. The data stem from a study of response to subunit inactivated influenza vaccine. TCRdb analysed the RT-PCR reads with MiXCR anew, one entry per CDR3 protein. Here the sample spans over 450,000 distinct CDR3 sequences, approximately 13% being singletons. Unmatched junction bases numbered 5, after V lost 4 bases and J lost 9 bases. CDR1 is KGHDR and CDR2 is SFDVKD in the germline V gene. The CDR3 contains 12 residues. The material was PBMCs from blood, obtained around seven weeks after vaccination. The TCR sequence derives from a man aged 50-59 years who received an inactivated influenza vaccine. The gene calls are TRBV24-1 and TRBJ2-7; 7 nucleotides align to TRBD1. CDR3 in DNA: TGTGCCACCAGTGACCGCTCAGGGGGGCAGTACTTC. It codes for CATSDRSGGQYF.